The 2 T cell receptor beta chains below were found in one sample sequenced in a study of blood T cells in healthy people across ages. The second PCR ran 7 to 11 cycles with a sample-barcoded 5' primer and J-beta primers. TCRdb re-derived calls from the 5' RACE reads in MiXCR, one entry per CDR3 protein. There are hundreds of thousands of distinct CDR3 sequences in the sample; roughly 50% occur only once, and around a third lies in the top ten. The sequenced sample was blood. These receptors all come from a woman aged 55 to 70 in good health.

The chain couples TRBV7-2 to TRBJ2-5, with 11 positions matching TRBD2. This CDR3 region has 18 residues. J lost 1 base, V lost 1 base, and 8 bases had no gene match. Per germline, CDR1 SGHTA and CDR2 FQGNSA. In nucleotides, the CDR3 is TGTGCCAGCAGCTTAGTAGGTCTAGCGGGAGGTGGCCAAGAGACCCAGTACTTC. This gives the protein CASSLVGLAGGGQETQYF.

This chain's CDR3 is CSASLAGAQFF. The DNA for the CDR3 is TGCAGTGCTTCACTAGCGGGGGCGCAGTTCTTC. The chain links TRBV20-1 to TRBJ2-1; 11 nucleotides line up with TRBD2. This CDR3 has 11 amino acids. Germline CDR1 and CDR2: DFQATT and SNEGSKA (reference sequence). V was clipped by 5 bases and J by 12 bases; unmatched bases: 3.